One sample yielded the 30 T cell receptor beta chains listed below, sequenced in a study of blood T cell repertoires in COVID-19 (dated by TCRdb to 2018 to 2020). To prepare the library, the immunoSEQ multiplex PCR assay was applied. In TCRdb, the immuneACCESS table is reduced to in-frame sequences with V and J assigned. These tables do not hold every clone; where another copy was compared, an unresolved V gene accounts for under half, and the others remain unexplained. Within this sample are 100,000 to 150,000 clones, with more than 70% of them counted one time only. Of the sample, more than 1.5% falls within the top ten clones. The sequenced sample consisted of peripheral blood. The receptors stem from a human donor in a cohort sampled during active COVID-19.

The J gene is TRBJ1-1, the V gene TRBV19, with a weak D call TRBD1 (6 bases). This CDR3 spans 15 amino acids. Looked up from germline, CDR1 is LNHDA and CDR2 is SQIVND (reference sequence). Trimming cost V 5 bases and J 0 bases, with 13 bases left between them. CDR3 protein: CASSVTGAMNTEAFF. The CDR3 coding sequence is TGTGCCAGTAGTGTGACAGGCGCTATGAACACTGAAGCTTTCTTT.

The chain combines TRBV20-1 with TRBJ1-1; TRBD1 might be the D (6 bases). The length of the CDR3 is 11 residues. With 6 bases removed from V and 4 bases from J, the gap between germline ends came to 9 bases. Germline V CDR1 and CDR2: DFQATT, SNEGSKA (reference sequence). CDR3 sequence reads: CSAKGGTEAFF. CDR3 bases: TGCAGTGCCAAAGGGGGCACTGAAGCTTTCTTT.

A note on this clone: The junction departs from germline at one end; a sequencing error may be responsible. The chain has TRBV5-1 and TRBJ2-2; 9 positions match TRBD1. The V gene's germline CDR1 is SGHRS and CDR2 YFSETQ. This CDR3 region has 16 residues. The chain's CDR3 is CASSLDVTGGPGELFF. CDR3 DNA: TGCGCCAGCAGCTTGGATGTGACAGGGGGGCCCGGAGAGCTGTTTTTT.

The gene calls are TRBV6-4 and TRBJ2-1; 9 bases match TRBD2. Germline CDR1 reads MRHNA; CDR2 reads SNTAGT. J was trimmed by 7 bases and V by 5 bases; bases with no gene match: 9. The CDR3 is made up of 15 amino acids. The CDR3 DNA is TGTGCCAGCAGTAACGCCGGGACTAGCCGTAATGAGCAGTTCTTC. This encodes CASSNAGTSRNEQFF.

The V and J genes are TRBV3-1 (or the pseudogene TRBV3-2) and TRBJ2-7; D might be TRBD1 (5 bases). This CDR3 spans 12 amino acids. V shed 6 bases and J shed 3 bases, with 9 bases lying between them. Germline CDR1 LGHDT, CDR2 YNNKEL (reference sequence). The CDR3 DNA sequence: TGTGCCAGCAGTCCGCAGGGCTACGAGCAGTACTTC. Translating it yields CASSPQGYEQYF.

This chain uses TRBV2 with TRBJ2-1, with 7 bases matching TRBD1. The CDR3 is made up of 14 amino acids. V dropped 4 bases and J dropped 2; count of bases not matched to a gene: 2. Looked up from germline, CDR1 is SNHLY and CDR2 is FYNNEI. In nucleotides, the CDR3 is TGTGCCAGCAGTGGGCAGGGGGCCTACAATGAGCAGTTCTTC. As protein: CASSGQGAYNEQFF.

In its sample, this clone was seen many times. The gene calls are TRBV28 and TRBJ2-3; 7 bases are a match to TRBD1. V gave up 4 bases and J gave up 8 bases; unmatched junction bases: 12. Per the germline V gene, CDR1 is MDHEN and CDR2 is SYDVKM. CDR3 size: 15 residues. The CDR3, as DNA: TGTGCCAGCAGTTACACCGGGACAGAATACGGTACGCAGTATTTT. Its translation is CASSYTGTEYGTQYF.

J is TRBJ2-2 and V is TRBV9, with a possible D match to TRBD1 (5 bases). The CDR3 runs to 17 residues. Germline V gene data show CDR1 as SGDLS and CDR2 as YYNGEE. Trimming cost V 0 bases and J 2 bases, with 14 bases left between them. The CDR3 nucleotides read TGTGCCAGCAGCGTAGCAGGGCAGGGCTACAACACCGGGGAGCTGTTTTTT. The encoded protein is CASSVAGQGYNTGELFF.

The rearrangement links TRBV5-1 to TRBJ2-7; D is unresolved. The CDR3 length is 12 residues. Germline lookup yields CDR1 SGHRS and CDR2 YFSETQ. The V gene lost 3 bases and the J gene lost 4 bases, with 8 bases spanning the gap. The CDR3 nucleotides are TGCGCCAGCAGCTCCCCCTCTTACGAGCAGTACTTC. Protein: CASSSPSYEQYF.

The chain carries TRBV7-9 and TRBJ2-3, with D possibly matching TRBD1 (5 bases). V lost 2 bases and J 0 bases, leaving 6 bases between the germline ends. Germline V gene lookup returns CDR1 SEHNR and CDR2 FQNEAQ (reference sequence). The CDR3 totals 14 residues. The CDR3 spells CASSLQGSTDTQYF. The CDR3 DNA reads TGTGCCAGCAGCTTACAGGGAAGCACAGATACGCAGTATTTT.

The V call is TRBV11-2, the J call TRBJ2-7; TRBD1 aligns across 7 bases. CDR1 is SGHAT and CDR2 is FQNNGV in the germline V gene. V shed 5 bases, J shed 6 bases, and the junction held 13 bases outside the gene matches. The CDR3 covers 15 residues. The CDR3 sequence: CASSLPPLGQFEQYF. The CDR3 bases are TGTGCCAGCAGCCTCCCTCCCCTGGGACAGTTCGAGCAGTACTTC. Variable domain in full (rest from reference TRBV11-2 and TRBJ2-7): EAGVAQSPRYKIIEKRQSVAFWCNPISGHATLYWYQQILGQGPKLLIQFQNNGVVDDSQLPKDRFSAERLKGVDSTLKIQPAKLEDSAVYLCASSLPPLGQFEQYFGPGTRLTVT.

The J gene is TRBJ2-6, the V gene TRBV15; 9 bases fit TRBD1. The CDR3 runs to 18 residues. Trimming at V came to 1 base and at J to 0 bases, leaving 4 bases not matched to a gene. The germline CDR1 and CDR2 sequences are LNHNV and YYDKDF (reference sequence). The CDR3 bases are TGTGCCACCAGCAGAGCTAGGACAGGGGCCTCTGGGGCCAACGTCCTGACTTTC. Translation gives CATSRARTGASGANVLTF.

This clone was seen once. The genes are TRBV6-6 and TRBJ1-2, with D possibly matching TRBD1 (6 bases). Germline CDR1 is MNHNY and CDR2 is SVGAGI (reference sequence). V was pared by 0 bases and J by 0 bases, with 11 bases between. This CDR3 is 16 amino acids long. CDR3 sequence: CASSYSIQGSNYGYTF. The CDR3 DNA sequence: TGTGCCAGCAGTTACTCGATCCAGGGGTCTAACTATGGCTACACCTTC.

This rearrangement joins TRBV4-1 to TRBJ1-2; unclear D gene. This CDR3 region has 20 residues. V lost 2 bases and J 0 bases, leaving 25 bases between the germline ends. Per the germline V gene, CDR1 is MGHRA and CDR2 is YSYEKL. The CDR3 is CASSQSATHLKFEANYGYTF. The CDR3 DNA sequence: TGCGCCAGCAGCCAAAGTGCTACCCATCTTAAGTTCGAAGCTAACTATGGCTACACCTTC.

V usage is TRBV4-2 and J usage is TRBJ2-7, with TRBD2 matching over 9 bases. The CDR3 consists of 15 residues. Germline CDR1 is LGHNA and CDR2 is YNFKEQ. Germline trimming cut 1 base from V and 5 bases from J; bases unmatched to any gene: 6. CDR3 DNA: TGTGCCAGCAGCCAAGCGCGGGGGGGCCAGGACGAGCAGTACTTC. Amino acid sequence: CASSQARGGQDEQYF.

The J gene is TRBJ1-5, the V gene TRBV6-1; D perhaps matches TRBD1 (5 bases). Germline V lookup: CDR1 MNHNS, CDR2 SASEGT. The length of the CDR3 is 15 residues. With 0 bases removed from V and 0 bases from J, the gap between germline ends came to 6 bases. CDR3 bases: TGTGCCAGCAGTGAAGCAGGGGTTAGCAATCAGCCCCAGCATTTT. It translates to CASSEAGVSNQPQHF.

This clone occurred a few times. The chain has TRBV18 and TRBJ2-7, with TRBD1 matching over 8 bases. Trimming removed 2 bases from V and 6 bases from J; junction bases left unmatched: 6. This CDR3 is 14 amino acids long. CDR1 is KGHSH, CDR2 LQKENI, per germline. CDR3 sequence reads: CASSPVQGASEQYF. CDR3 DNA sequence: TGTGCCAGCTCACCAGTCCAGGGGGCTTCCGAGCAGTACTTC.

The V call is TRBV3-1 (or the pseudogene TRBV3-2), the J call TRBJ2-1; weak D call: TRBD2 (5 bases). CDR1 and CDR2 from the germline V gene are LGHDT and YNNKEL (reference sequence). The CDR3 length is 13 residues. The V and J ends lost 3 bases and 12 bases respectively, with 15 bases between them. The CDR3 bases are TGTGCCAGCAGCCACCCACTAGATCGAGTGCAGTTCTTC. Translating gives CASSHPLDRVQFF.

In DNA, the CDR3 is TGTGCCAGCAGCCCGATCTCGGGGACAGGGTGGGGTGTTTTGAACGAGCAGTACTTC. It yields the protein CASSPISGTGWGVLNEQYF. This chain connects TRBV3-1 (or the pseudogene TRBV3-2) to TRBJ2-7; 9 nucleotides match TRBD1. The CDR3 covers 19 residues. The germline CDR1 and CDR2 sequences are LGHDT and YNNKEL (reference sequence). The ends lost 4 bases at V and 5 bases at J; junction bases unmatched: 21.

This clone has a single count. V gene TRBV9 combines with J gene TRBJ2-7; 11 bases map to TRBD1. The germline V gene has CDR1 SGDLS and CDR2 YYNGEE. Unmatched junction bases numbered 2, after V lost 0 bases and J lost 3 bases. CDR3 size: 15 residues. The CDR3 reads CASSVGGTGGYEQYF. CDR3 coding DNA: TGTGCCAGCAGCGTAGGTGGGACAGGGGGCTACGAGCAGTACTTC.

The gene calls are TRBV10-3 and TRBJ2-7; 10 bases map to TRBD2. The J segment lost 0 bases and the V segment lost 3 bases, leaving 5 bases of the junction unmatched. The CDR3 contains 16 residues. CDR1 and CDR2 (germline): ENHRY, SYGVKD. For the CDR3, the DNA is TGTGCCATCAGTGAAATTACTAGCGGGGCCTCCTACGAGCAGTACTTC. It yields the protein CAISEITSGASYEQYF.

The V call is TRBV6-5, the J call TRBJ2-5; TRBD1 matches 10 bases. V trimming: 0 bases; J trimming: 4 bases; junction bases outside the gene matches: 2. The germline V gene encodes CDR1 MNHEY and CDR2 SVGAGI. The CDR3 runs to 15 residues. The CDR3 protein is CASSYSWDRGETQYF. CDR3 coding DNA: TGTGCCAGCAGTTACTCATGGGACAGGGGAGAGACCCAGTACTTC.

The rearrangement uses TRBV11-2 and TRBJ2-3, with D possibly being TRBD2 (5 bases). Germline values: CDR1 SGHAT, CDR2 FQNNGV. V lost 5 bases to trimming and J lost 3 bases, with 12 bases between them. The CDR3 loop spans 14 amino acids. The CDR3 loop reads CASSPLGRTDTQYF. CDR3 DNA sequence: TGTGCCAGCAGCCCACTGGGGAGAACAGATACGCAGTATTTT.

The chain recombines TRBV6-5 with TRBJ2-2; 14 nucleotides align to TRBD2. V shed 11 bases and J 4 bases; nucleotides not matched to a gene: 6. CDR3 length equals 15 residues. Looked up from germline, CDR1 is MNHEY and CDR2 is SVGAGI. CDR3 residues: CAGRLAGGSTGELFF. For the CDR3, the DNA is TGTGCCGGCCGACTAGCGGGGGGGAGCACCGGGGAGCTGTTTTTT.

The chain combines TRBV19 with TRBJ2-1, with 10 positions matching TRBD2. Germline V gene sequence: CDR1 LNHDA, CDR2 SQIVND (reference sequence). Germline trimming cut 3 bases from V and 6 bases from J; bases unmatched to any gene: 5. This CDR3 has 15 residues. The CDR3 loop is CASSIRTSGPNEQFF. CDR3 nucleotide sequence: TGTGCCAGTAGTATTAGGACTAGCGGACCCAATGAGCAGTTCTTC.

This clone was counted a few times. The V and J genes are TRBV25-1 and TRBJ1-5; unclear D gene. CDR1 is MGHDK and CDR2 is SYGVNS in the germline V gene. The CDR3 spans 16 residues. V was cut by 5 bases and J by 6 bases, with 20 bases left in between. The CDR3 DNA follows: TGTGCCAGCAGTCCCCACTTGTCCTTAAGAGGTCAGCCCCAGCATTTT. It translates to CASSPHLSLRGQPQHF.

The chain recombines TRBV28 with TRBJ2-7; D is ambiguous. This CDR3 region has 11 residues. Germline CDR1 MDHEN, CDR2 SYDVKM. Trimming stripped 6 bases from V and 4 bases from J, with 7 bases between. The CDR3 coding sequence is TGTGCCAGCAGCTACCGGTACGAGCAGTACTTC. Residues: CASSYRYEQYF.

The rearrangement joins TRBV30 to TRBJ2-7, with TRBD1 matching over 9 bases. Germline-derived CDR1 and CDR2 are GTSNPN and SVGIG (reference sequence). J lost 9 bases, V lost 4 bases, and 10 bases had no gene match. This CDR3 is built from 13 residues. DNA for the CDR3: TGTGCCTGGACCGGGACAGGGTATAATGGGCAGTACTTC. Translation gives CAWTGTGYNGQYF.

This sequence joins TRBV7-2 and TRBJ2-5; 7 bases are shared with TRBD2. CDR1 is SGHTA and CDR2 is FQGNSA in the germline V gene. Unmatched junction bases numbered 4, after V lost 5 bases and J lost 4 bases. The CDR3 runs to 13 residues. The CDR3 DNA reads as TGTGCCAGCAGCCTATGGGAGGGAGAGACCCAGTACTTC. Its protein is CASSLWEGETQYF.

V gene TRBV10-2 combines with J gene TRBJ2-7; D possibly corresponds to TRBD1 (6 bases). This CDR3 spans 13 amino acids. Trimming cost V 5 bases and J 4 bases, with 12 bases left between them. Germline assignment: CDR1 WSHSY and CDR2 SAAADI. The CDR3 sequence: CASSFDRPYEQYF. In DNA form, the CDR3 reads TGCGCCAGCAGTTTCGACAGGCCGTACGAGCAGTACTTC.